The 28 T cell receptor beta chains listed next were all sequenced from one sample in a study of shared clonotypes between healthy human individuals. CD45RO-negative, CCR7-selected cells formed the naive CD8 fraction, which excluded terminally differentiated effector memory CD45RA+ cells. Only in-frame clones appear in the TCRdb table, and some are missing; sequencing was by immunoSEQ multiplex PCR. The sample comprises under 850,000 clones, about 92% of which are singletons, and about 25% rests with the top ten. Sequenced input: naive CD8+ T cells sorted from blood. The receptor source for this set is a young man in good health.

A word on this clone: The same CDR3 also results from other DNA sequences found in this sample. This chain joins TRBV7-6 and TRBJ2-7, with no clear D. Germline V gene lookup returns CDR1 SGHVS and CDR2 FNYEAQ. V gave up 5 bases and J gave up 0 bases, with 5 bases separating them. This CDR3 region has 12 residues. CDR3 in amino acids: CASSPNSYEQYF. DNA for the CDR3: TGTGCCAGCAGCCCTAACTCCTACGAGCAGTACTTC.

This chain connects TRBV27 to TRBJ1-2; no reliable D call. Germline values: CDR1 MNHEY, CDR2 SMNVEV (reference sequence). The germline V and J ends were trimmed by 4 bases and 4 bases, with 7 bases remaining between them. The CDR3 contains 12 residues. CDR3 coding DNA: TGTGCCAGCAGTTCCAGGAGCTATGGCTACACCTTC. Translation: CASSSRSYGYTF.

CDR3 nucleotides: TGTGCCAGCAGTGATTTAGGACTAGCGGGAGGGCAGGCCGGGGAGCTGTTTTTT. Protein sequence: CASSDLGLAGGQAGELFF. J is TRBJ2-2 and V is TRBV25-1; the match to TRBD2 covers 15 bases. Germline V CDR1 and CDR2: MGHDK, SYGVNS. CDR3 length: 18 residues. V lost 3 bases to trimming and J lost 6 bases; unmatched junction nucleotides: 8.

This chain joins TRBV29-1 and TRBJ1-1; 7 bases fit TRBD1. The junction had 8 bases not matched to a gene; V was cut back by 7 bases and J by 0 bases. The CDR3 runs 14 residues. Per the germline V gene, CDR1 is SQVTM and CDR2 is ANQGSEA. The CDR3 sequence is CSANRDSMNTEAFF. CDR3 DNA sequence: TGCAGCGCCAACCGGGACAGCATGAACACTGAAGCTTTCTTT.

This clone was seen only once. This chain links TRBV10-2 with TRBJ2-1; tentative D call: TRBD1 (6 bases). V was shortened by 6 bases and J by 6 bases, with 12 bases between the two germline ends. Looked up from germline, CDR1 is WSHSY and CDR2 is SAAADI. The CDR3 is 13 residues long. CDR3 residues: CASRPGTPNEQFF. CDR3 nucleotides: TGCGCCAGCAGGCCCGGGACACCCAATGAGCAGTTCTTC.

This chain links TRBV2 with TRBJ2-3; 13 bases are a match to TRBD2. Germline CDR1 and CDR2: SNHLY and FYNNEI. V dropped 10 bases and J dropped 0; count of bases not matched to a gene: 7. The CDR3 length is 16 residues. In DNA, the CDR3 is TGTGCCATAACTAGCGGGAGGGCCTTTAGCACAGATACGCAGTATTTT. It is translated as CAITSGRAFSTDTQYF.

The rearrangement links TRBV7-2 to TRBJ2-1; D is ambiguous. CDR3 length: 13 residues. In germline, CDR1 is SGHTA, CDR2 FQGNSA. V lost 5 bases to trimming and J lost 8 bases, with 13 bases between them. As DNA, the CDR3 is TGTGCCAGCAGCCCCCTGGGTAGGCATGAGCAGTTCTTC. Protein product: CASSPLGRHEQFF.

The genes are TRBV28 and TRBJ1-1, with TRBD1 matching over 9 bases. The trim removed 2 bases at V and 4 bases at J, leaving 23 bases unmatched. Germline CDR1 is MDHEN and CDR2 is SYDVKM. The CDR3 is 21 residues long. CDR3 sequence reads: CASSLPRGQGSGLAVGTEAFF. CDR3 nucleotide sequence: TGTGCCAGCAGTTTACCCCGCGGACAGGGGTCGGGGTTAGCGGTCGGCACTGAAGCTTTCTTT.

The chain has TRBV18 and TRBJ2-7, with a tentative D call TRBD1 (5 bases). The V end was cut by 0 bases, the J end by 8 bases, with 17 bases between. CDR3 length: 15 amino acids. Germline V CDR1 and CDR2: KGHSH, LQKENI. CDR3 sequence: CASSPPNRRPKKQYF. The CDR3 nucleotides read TGTGCCAGCTCACCACCGAACAGGCGACCGAAGAAGCAGTACTTC.

CDR3: CASSRTDRPIYNEQFF. In DNA form, the CDR3 reads TGTGCCAGCAGCAGAACGGACAGGCCTATCTACAATGAGCAGTTCTTC. The gene calls are TRBV7-9 and TRBJ2-1; 7 nucleotides line up with TRBD1. The CDR3 length is 16 residues. The V gene end was trimmed by 5 bases and the J gene end by 3 bases; junction bases not matched to a gene: 10. Germline loops: CDR1 SEHNR, CDR2 FQNEAQ (reference sequence). The variable domain in full, with the rest retrieved from reference TRBV7-9 and TRBJ2-1, is DTGVSQNPRHKITKRGQNVTFRCDPISEHNRLYWYRQTLGQGPEFLTYFQNEAQLEKSRLLSDRFSAERPKGSFSTLEIQRTEQGDSAMYLCASSRTDRPIYNEQFFGPGTRLTVL.

The rearrangement links TRBV11-1 to TRBJ2-3, with TRBD2 matching over 14 bases. The CDR3 is 19 amino acids. Germline V CDR1 and CDR2: SGHAT, FQDESV (reference sequence). Trimming removed 6 bases from V and 4 bases from J; junction bases left unmatched: 15. CDR3 region: CASRHPGLAGVEGADTQYF. CDR3 coding DNA: TGTGCCAGCAGGCATCCGGGACTAGCGGGAGTAGAAGGTGCAGATACGCAGTATTTT.

This chain uses TRBV11-3 with TRBJ2-5, with D perhaps given as TRBD1 or TRBD2 (5 bases each). Germline-derived CDR1 and CDR2 are SGHNT and YENEEA. This CDR3 region has 12 residues. V lost 5 bases and J 9 bases, leaving 13 bases between the germline ends. CDR3 DNA sequence: TGTGCCAGCAGCCTTGGGACGGCGGCCCAGTACTTC. It translates to CASSLGTAAQYF.

The V gene is TRBV2, the J gene TRBJ2-7; D remains unclear. Trimming shortened V by 2 bases and J by 3 bases, and 11 bases separated the two germline ends. Germline V gene lookup returns CDR1 SNHLY and CDR2 FYNNEI. This CDR3 is 14 amino acids long. The CDR3 nucleotides are TGTGCCAGCAGTGAACGGCGTTTTGGCTACGAGCAGTACTTC. This sequence encodes CASSERRFGYEQYF. Full variable domain (rest looked up from reference TRBV2 and TRBJ2-7): EPEVTQTPSHQVTQMGQEVILRCVPISNHLYFYWYRQILGQKVEFLVSFYNNEISEKSEIFDDQFSVERPDGSNFTLKIRSTKLEDSAMYFCASSERRFGYEQYFGPGTRLTVT.

In DNA, the CDR3 is TGTGCCAGCAGTGATTTGGGACAGGGAAGAGGAGACGAGCAGTACTTC. Protein sequence: CASSDLGQGRGDEQYF. This chain joins TRBV28 and TRBJ2-7; TRBD1 matches at 9 bases. The V and J ends lost 5 bases and 5 bases, in that order; junction bases with no gene match: 13. The V gene's germline CDR1 is MDHEN and CDR2 SYDVKM. CDR3 length: 16 amino acids.

About this clone: The sample contains more than one DNA sequence encoding this CDR3. The chain couples TRBV7-9 to TRBJ2-1; 10 bases match TRBD2. The V gene's germline CDR1 is SEHNR and CDR2 FQNEAQ (reference sequence). Trimming cost V 3 bases and J 5 bases; bases outside gene matches: 1. The CDR3 loop spans 14 amino acids. The DNA of the CDR3 is TGTGCCAGCAGCTTTGGACTAGCGGACAATGAGCAGTTCTTC. It translates to CASSFGLADNEQFF. Complete variable domain (other parts from reference TRBV7-9 and TRBJ2-1): DTGVSQNPRHKITKRGQNVTFRCDPISEHNRLYWYRQTLGQGPEFLTYFQNEAQLEKSRLLSDRFSAERPKGSFSTLEIQRTEQGDSAMYLCASSFGLADNEQFFGPGTRLTVL.

The chain is built from TRBV13 and TRBJ2-6, with 7 nucleotides matching TRBD1. J gave up 1 base and V 2 bases, and 8 bases lay outside the gene matches. Germline values: CDR1 PRHDT, CDR2 FYEKMQ (reference sequence). CDR3 length equals 18 residues. CDR3 loop: CASSLSGTAISGANVLTF. The CDR3 coding sequence is TGTGCCAGCAGCTTAAGTGGGACAGCTATATCTGGGGCCAACGTCCTGACTTTC.

The chain combines TRBV6-6 with TRBJ2-7; 11 bases are shared with TRBD2. The CDR3 runs 16 residues. V shed 5 bases and J 1 base; nucleotides not matched to a gene: 7. Germline CDR1 and CDR2: MNHNY and SVGAGI (reference sequence). The CDR3 nucleotides read TGTGCCAGCAGTACCAGACTAGCGGGAATGTCCTACGAGCAGTACTTC. Protein product: CASSTRLAGMSYEQYF.

This sequence joins TRBV5-6 and TRBJ2-7, with D possibly TRBD1 on 5 matching bases. The CDR3 has 14 amino acids. CDR1 and CDR2 from the germline V gene are SGHDT and YYEEEE. Trimming pared 0 bases from V and 3 bases from J, leaving 10 bases between. As DNA, the CDR3 is TGTGCCAGCAGCTTGGAACAGGTATACTACGAGCAGTACTTC. Translation: CASSLEQVYYEQYF. Full variable domain (rest looked up from reference TRBV5-6 and TRBJ2-7): DAGVTQSPTHLIKTRGQQVTLRCSPKSGHDTVSWYQQALGQGPQFIFQYYEEEERQRGNFPDRFSGHQFPNYSSELNVNALLLGDSALYLCASSLEQVYYEQYFGPGTRLTVT.

The V call is TRBV11-2, the J call TRBJ2-2; 8 bases align to TRBD1. After removal of 5 bases from V and 4 bases from J, the junction contained 9 bases not matched to a gene. Germline assignment: CDR1 SGHAT and CDR2 FQNNGV. The CDR3 covers 16 residues. In DNA form, the CDR3 reads TGTGCCAGCAGCACGGGACAGGTGGCGGCCACCGGGGAGCTGTTTTTT. It encodes CASSTGQVAATGELFF.

This clone was picked up one time. The chain has TRBV6-5 and TRBJ2-2; D uncertain. This CDR3 has 14 amino acids. Trimming took 3 bases from V and 7 from J, leaving 12 bases between them. The germline CDR1 and CDR2 sequences are MNHEY and SVGAGI. The CDR3: CASSYSEAGGELFF. CDR3 nucleotide sequence: TGTGCCAGCAGTTATTCCGAAGCTGGCGGGGAGCTGTTTTTT.

A single count supports this clone. Other DNA sequences in the same sample also yield this CDR3. V and J are TRBV6-5 and TRBJ2-1; 9 bases match TRBD2. Trimming removed 2 bases from V and 4 bases from J; junction bases left unmatched: 0. Germline assignment: CDR1 MNHEY and CDR2 SVGAGI. The CDR3 extends over 14 amino acids. The CDR3 protein is CASSYLAGYNEQFF. CDR3 sequence (DNA): TGTGCCAGCAGTTACCTAGCGGGATACAATGAGCAGTTCTTC.

The gene calls are TRBV9 and TRBJ2-2; no reliable D call. Germline assignment: CDR1 SGDLS and CDR2 YYNGEE. V shed 3 bases and J shed 1 base, with 16 bases lying between them. The CDR3 has 17 residues. CDR3 amino acids: CASSDPRQNWNTGELFF. CDR3 DNA sequence: TGTGCCAGCAGCGACCCTCGTCAGAATTGGAACACCGGGGAGCTGTTTTTT.

This clone was picked up one time. This chain connects TRBV15 to TRBJ2-3; maybe TRBD2 (6 bases). CDR1 is LNHNV, CDR2 YYDKDF, per germline (reference sequence). The CDR3 has 15 residues. With 3 bases removed from V and 5 bases from J, the gap between germline ends came to 15 bases. CDR3 nucleotide sequence: TGTGCCACCAGCAGGAGGAGTGCCGGGGGAGATACGCAGTATTTT. Translated, it gives CATSRRSAGGDTQYF.

The chain uses TRBV4-1 and TRBJ1-1, with D tentatively TRBD1 (5 bases). Germline CDR1 reads MGHRA; CDR2 reads YSYEKL. This CDR3 contains 14 residues. V dropped 8 bases and J dropped 3 bases, with 16 bases sitting between them. The CDR3 coding sequence is TGCGCCAGCGGCTTCAGGGACGGAGACACTGAAGCTTTCTTT. Its protein product is CASGFRDGDTEAFF.

The chain uses TRBV5-1 and TRBJ1-1; D remains ambiguous. Germline CDR1 is SGHRS and CDR2 is YFSETQ. The CDR3 runs 14 residues. Trimming stripped 0 bases from V and 3 bases from J, with 9 bases between. CDR3: CASSLDPGDTEAFF. The CDR3 DNA is TGCGCCAGCAGCTTGGACCCTGGAGACACTGAAGCTTTCTTT. Supplemented by reference TRBV5-1 and TRBJ1-1, the full variable domain reads KAGVTQTPRYLIKTRGQQVTLSCSPISGHRSVSWYQQTPGQGLQFLFEYFSETQRNKGNFPGRFSGRQFSNSRSEMNVSTLELGDSALYLCASSLDPGDTEAFFGQGTRLTVV.

On this clone: The identical CDR3 is also encoded by other nucleotide sequences in the sample. The J gene is TRBJ2-7, the V gene TRBV27; 9 bases are shared with TRBD2. The J segment lost 6 bases and the V segment lost 8 bases, leaving 5 bases of the junction unmatched. There are 12 residues in the CDR3. Germline lookup yields CDR1 MNHEY and CDR2 SMNVEV (reference sequence). CDR3 nucleotides: TGTGCCAGCTCCCTAGCGGGACGCGAGCAGTACTTC. Its protein product is CASSLAGREQYF.

The chain combines TRBV19 with TRBJ2-1, with D uncertain. This CDR3 spans 15 amino acids. CDR1 and CDR2 from the germline V gene are LNHDA and SQIVND (reference sequence). V shed 5 bases and J shed 0 bases, with 11 bases lying between them. This chain's CDR3 is CASSVPVSSYNEQFF. The CDR3 DNA follows: TGTGCCAGTAGTGTTCCAGTGAGCTCCTACAATGAGCAGTTCTTC.

The rearrangement uses TRBV6-5 and TRBJ2-1, with D possibly being TRBD2 (5 bases). In germline, CDR1 is MNHEY, CDR2 SVGAGI. CDR3 size: 15 residues. The ends were cut back, 6 bases at V and 0 bases at J, with 12 bases in the middle. The CDR3 bases are TGTGCCAGCAGACTAGGAATAAGCTCCTACAATGAGCAGTTCTTC. Its protein product is CASRLGISSYNEQFF.